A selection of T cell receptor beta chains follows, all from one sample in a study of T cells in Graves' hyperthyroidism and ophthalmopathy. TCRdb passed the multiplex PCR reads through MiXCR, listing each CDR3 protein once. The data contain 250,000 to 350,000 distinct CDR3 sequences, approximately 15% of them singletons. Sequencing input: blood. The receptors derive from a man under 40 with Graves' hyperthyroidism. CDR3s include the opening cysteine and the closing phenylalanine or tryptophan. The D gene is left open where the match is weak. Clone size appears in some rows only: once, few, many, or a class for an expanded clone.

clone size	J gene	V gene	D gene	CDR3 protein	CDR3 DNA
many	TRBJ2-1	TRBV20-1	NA	CSAGSTVDEQFF	TGCAGTGCTGGCTCGACGGTAGATGAGCAGTTCTTC
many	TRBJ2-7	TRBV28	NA	CASSSGVIGYEQYF	TGTGCCAGCAGTTCCGGCGTGATAGGCTACGAGCAGTACTTC
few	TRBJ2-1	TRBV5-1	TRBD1	CASSPRTGDEQFF	TGCGCCAGCAGCCCACGGACAGGGGATGAGCAGTTCTTC
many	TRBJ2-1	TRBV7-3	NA	CASSHQGGSQEQFF	TGTGCCAGCAGCCACCAAGGCGGGTCACAAGAGCAGTTCTTC
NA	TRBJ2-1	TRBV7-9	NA	CASSLAGEQFF	TGTGCCAGCAGCTTAGCGGGTGAGCAGTTCTTC
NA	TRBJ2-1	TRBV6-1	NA	CASGEYRGEQFF	TGTGCCAGCGGCGAATATAGGGGTGAGCAGTTCTTC
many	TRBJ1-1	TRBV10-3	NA	CASWENTEAFF	TGTGCCTCATGGGAAAACACTGAAGCTTTCTTT
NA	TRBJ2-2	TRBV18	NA	CASSSNRDSGSPGANTGELFF	TGTGCCAGCTCATCCAACCGGGACAGCGGATCCCCGGGAGCGAACACCGGGGAGCTGTTTTTT
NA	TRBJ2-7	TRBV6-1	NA	CASRDGTYEQYF	TGTGCCAGCAGGGACGGAACCTACGAGCAGTACTTC
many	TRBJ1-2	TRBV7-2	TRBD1	CASSSDRAYGYTF	TGTGCCAGCAGCTCGGACAGGGCTTATGGCTACACCTTC
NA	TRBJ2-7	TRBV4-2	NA	CASSQDGGGGGRDEQYF	TGTGCCAGCAGCCAAGATGGGGGTGGAGGGGGGCGGGACGAGCAGTACTTC
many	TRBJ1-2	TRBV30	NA	CAWSVRNREYYTF	TGTGCCTGGAGTGTACGGAATCGGGAGTACTACACCTTC
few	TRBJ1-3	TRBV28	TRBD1	CASSLEGASGNTIYF	TGTGCCAGCAGTTTGGAGGGGGCCTCTGGAAACACCATATATTTT
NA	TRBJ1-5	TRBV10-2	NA	CASRGGMGPQHF	TGCGCCAGCCGTGGGGGGATGGGGCCCCAGCATTTT
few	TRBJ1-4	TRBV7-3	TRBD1	CASSLYRGEDEKLFF	TGTGCCAGCAGCTTATACAGGGGTGAGGATGAAAAACTGTTTTTT
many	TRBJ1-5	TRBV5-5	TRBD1	CASRGTGLDQPQHF	TGTGCCAGCAGGGGGACAGGGTTAGATCAGCCCCAGCATTTT
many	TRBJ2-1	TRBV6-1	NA	CASSLVLIEQFF	TGTGCCAGCAGTCTCGTCCTCATTGAGCAGTTCTTC
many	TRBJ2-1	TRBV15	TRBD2	CATSSLAGAYNEQFF	TGTGCCACCAGCAGCCTAGCGGGGGCCTACAATGAGCAGTTCTTC
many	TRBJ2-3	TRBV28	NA	CASSWSPPGDTQYF	TGTGCCAGCAGTTGGTCGCCCCCCGGAGATACGCAGTATTTT
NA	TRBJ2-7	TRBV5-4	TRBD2	CASSQGLAGVTGGEQYF	TGTGCCAGCAGCCAAGGACTAGCGGGAGTTACCGGCGGGGAGCAGTACTTC
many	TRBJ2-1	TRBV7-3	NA	CASTIVATRSYNEQFF	TGTGCCAGCACAATCGTGGCGACCCGCTCCTACAATGAGCAGTTCTTC
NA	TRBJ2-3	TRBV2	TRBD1	CASSALTGTGGTDTQYF	TGTGCCAGCAGCGCATTGACCGGGACAGGGGGCACAGATACGCAGTATTTT
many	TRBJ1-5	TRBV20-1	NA	CSARDGNQPQHF	TGCAGTGCTCGGGACGGTAATCAGCCCCAGCATTTT
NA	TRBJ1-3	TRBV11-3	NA	CASSLAGAAEATGNTIYF	TGTGCCAGCAGCTTAGCAGGGGCCGCGGAGGCGACTGGAAACACCATATATTTT
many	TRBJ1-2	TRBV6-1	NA	CASTDHKYYGYTF	TGTGCCAGCACGGACCATAAGTACTATGGCTACACCTTC
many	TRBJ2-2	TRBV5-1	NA	CASSFRAGNTGELFF	TGCGCCAGCAGCTTCAGGGCGGGAAACACCGGGGAGCTGTTTTTT
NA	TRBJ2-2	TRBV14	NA	CASSQEPTTTGELFF	TGTGCCAGCAGCCAAGAACCTACAACCACCGGGGAGCTGTTTTTT
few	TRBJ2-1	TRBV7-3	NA	CASSLGFGPTNEQFF	TGTGCCAGCAGCTTGGGGTTCGGGCCGACGAATGAGCAGTTCTTC
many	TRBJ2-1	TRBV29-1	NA	CSVVTGIGFDEQFF	TGCAGCGTTGTCACAGGGATTGGATTCGATGAGCAGTTCTTC